This is a list of T cell receptor beta chains from one sample in a study of cytomegalovirus exposure and HLA in healthy donors. Repertoires were generated with immunoSEQ multiplex PCR, while TCRdb's copy carries only in-frame clones and drops some. There are some 180,000 clones in the sample; roughly 85% occur only once, and about 4.6% lies in the top ten. Sequenced material: PBMCs. The receptors were sampled from a woman in her twenties or thirties in good health and CMV-seropositive. CDR3s include the opening cysteine and the closing phenylalanine or tryptophan. A D gene is named only where the DNA matches it firmly. A clone size is listed for some rows: how often the clone was seen (once, few, many), or a class if it is expanded.

d_call j_call v_call clone_size cdr3_aa cdr3_nt
- TRBJ1-1 TRBV21-1 - CASSKKFRARNTEAFF TGTGCCAGCAGCAAAAAGTTCAGGGCACGGAACACTGAAGCTTTCTTT
TRBD1 TRBJ2-2 TRBV7-8 - CASSSLGQGNTGELFF TGTGCCAGCAGCTCATTGGGACAGGGAAATACCGGGGAGCTGTTTTTT
- TRBJ2-7 TRBV1 - CTSSQDLVAGVRYEQYF TGCACCAGCAGCCAAGACTTAGTAGCGGGGGTAAGGTACGAGCAGTACTTC
- TRBJ2-5 TRBV5-1 - CASSLSGHQETQYF TGCGCCAGCAGCTTGAGCGGGCACCAAGAGACCCAGTACTTC
TRBD1 TRBJ1-4 TRBV6-1 - CASSEYPAGQVQNEKLFF TGTGCCAGCAGTGAATATCCGGCCGGACAGGTACAGAATGAAAAACTGTTTTTT
- TRBJ1-5 TRBV19 - CASKDSAGYSNQPQHF TGTGCCAGTAAAGACAGTGCCGGCTATAGCAATCAGCCCCAGCATTTT
- TRBJ2-7 TRBV4-3 few CASSQDRGASYEQYF TGCGCCAGCAGCCAAGATCGGGGGGCTTCCTACGAGCAGTACTTC
TRBD1 TRBJ2-7 TRBV5-1 - CASSATGTGINSYEQYF TGCGCCAGCAGCGCCACCGGGACAGGGATCAACTCCTACGAGCAGTACTTC
- TRBJ1-2 TRBV11-2 once CASTIMGGKDGYTF TGTGCCAGCACCATTATGGGGGGTAAAGATGGCTACACCTTC
TRBD2 TRBJ2-1 TRBV9 once CASSVDGRTYNEQFF TGTGCCAGCAGCGTAGACGGGAGGACCTACAATGAGCAGTTCTTC
TRBD2 TRBJ2-3 TRBV6-6 - CASSPGRDTDTQYF TGTGCCAGCAGTCCGGGGAGGGACACAGATACGCAGTATTTT
TRBD1 TRBJ1-6 TRBV4-1 - CASSQDLGTGRPLHF TGCGCCAGCAGCCAAGATTTAGGGACAGGGCGACCCCTCCACTTT
TRBD2 TRBJ2-3 TRBV11-2 few CASRNSGAADTQYF TGTGCCAGCAGAAATAGCGGGGCTGCAGATACGCAGTATTTT
TRBD1 TRBJ1-3 TRBV10-2 few CASWTGTRNTIYF TGCGCCAGCTGGACAGGGACCAGAAACACCATATATTTT
TRBD1 TRBJ2-3 TRBV10-1 - CASSVQGAGTQYF TGCGCCAGCAGTGTCCAGGGGGCTGGTACGCAGTATTTT
TRBD2 TRBJ2-5 TRBV27 - CASSLVGLAGGGLQETQYF TGTGCCAGCAGTTTAGTGGGACTAGCGGGAGGGGGGCTACAAGAGACCCAGTACTTC
- TRBJ1-4 TRBV6-6 - CASSSGSTNEKLFF TGTGCCAGCAGTTCAGGGTCCACTAATGAAAAACTGTTTTTT
TRBD2 TRBJ2-1 TRBV7-2 once CASRSGVAYNEQFF TGTGCCAGCAGAAGCGGGGTGGCCTACAATGAGCAGTTCTTC
- TRBJ1-6 TRBV19 - CASSIKTGYNSPLHF TGTGCCAGTAGTATTAAGACAGGTTATAATTCACCCCTCCACTTT
TRBD2 TRBJ2-2 TRBV9 - CASSVRYRGVFF TGTGCCAGCAGCGTAAGGTATCGGGGGGTGTTTTTT
- TRBJ1-6 TRBV2 - CASSLSEAYNSPLHF TGTGCCAGCAGTTTGTCGGAGGCGTATAATTCACCCCTCCACTTT
TRBD1 TRBJ1-1 TRBV20-1 - CSAPDRLEAFF TGCAGTGCTCCGGACAGGTTAGAAGCTTTCTTT